Listed below are T cell receptor beta chains from one sample, sequenced in a study of blood T cells in healthy people across ages. TCRdb passed the 5' RACE reads through MiXCR, listing each CDR3 protein once. The sample contains under 800,000 distinct CDR3 sequences, 40% to 45% of which appear only once. The sample consisted of blood. These receptors all come from a woman aged 55-70 years in good health. CDR3s include the opening cysteine and the closing phenylalanine or tryptophan. Each record gives: D gene, J gene, V gene, clone size, CDR3 protein, CDR3 DNA. A D gene is named only where the DNA matches it firmly. A clone size is listed for some rows: how often the clone was seen (once, few, many), or a class if it is expanded.

d_call: NA; j_call: TRBJ1-1; v_call: TRBV6-5; clone_size: NA; cdr3_aa: CASSYSISLGSEAFF; cdr3_nt: TGTGCCAGCAGTTACTCGATCAGTCTAGGTTCAGAAGCTTTCTTT
d_call: NA; j_call: TRBJ1-2; v_call: TRBV21-1; clone_size: NA; cdr3_aa: CASSKEYDNYGYTF; cdr3_nt: TGTGCCAGCAGCAAAGAGTACGACAACTATGGCTACACCTTC
d_call: TRBD1; j_call: TRBJ1-1; v_call: TRBV11-1; clone_size: NA; cdr3_aa: CASSLWATGVRTEAFF; cdr3_nt: TGTGCCAGCAGCTTATGGGCCACAGGGGTTAGGACTGAAGCTTTCTTT
d_call: TRBD2; j_call: TRBJ2-5; v_call: TRBV6-1; clone_size: NA; cdr3_aa: CAGTGTSDSETQYF; cdr3_nt: TGTGCCGGTACCGGGACTAGCGACTCAGAGACCCAGTACTTC
d_call: NA; j_call: TRBJ2-5; v_call: TRBV4-1; clone_size: NA; cdr3_aa: CASSQVGPRQETQYF; cdr3_nt: TGCGCCAGCAGCCAAGTCGGCCCCAGGCAAGAGACCCAGTACTTC
d_call: NA; j_call: TRBJ1-1; v_call: TRBV11-2; clone_size: NA; cdr3_aa: CASSLLQVAEAFF; cdr3_nt: TGTGCCAGCAGCCTTCTACAGGTCGCTGAAGCTTTCTTT
d_call: NA; j_call: TRBJ2-3; v_call: TRBV4-3; clone_size: few; cdr3_aa: CASSQGYSGNSEDTQYF; cdr3_nt: TGCGCCAGCAGCCAAGGGTATTCGGGCAACTCAGAAGATACGCAGTATTTT
d_call: TRBD2; j_call: TRBJ2-7; v_call: TRBV20-1; clone_size: NA; cdr3_aa: CSGGRASGRGHEQYF; cdr3_nt: TGCAGCGGGGGGCGGGCTAGCGGGAGAGGGCATGAGCAGTACTTC
d_call: NA; j_call: TRBJ1-6; v_call: TRBV12-3/TRBV12-4; clone_size: many; cdr3_aa: CASTAASSSPLHF; cdr3_nt: TGTGCCAGCACCGCGGCCTCTAGTTCACCCCTCCACTTT
d_call: TRBD2; j_call: TRBJ2-1; v_call: TRBV11-2; clone_size: few; cdr3_aa: CASSFTSGIGGSEQFF; cdr3_nt: TGTGCCAGCAGCTTTACTAGCGGGATCGGAGGGTCTGAGCAGTTCTTC
d_call: TRBD2; j_call: TRBJ2-7; v_call: TRBV20-1; clone_size: few; cdr3_aa: CSAPGLAGVREQYF; cdr3_nt: TGCAGTGCTCCGGGACTAGCGGGAGTACGTGAGCAGTACTTC
d_call: NA; j_call: TRBJ2-5; v_call: TRBV7-9; clone_size: NA; cdr3_aa: CASTRSGFEQYF; cdr3_nt: TGTGCCAGCACCAGATCAGGGTTTGAGCAGTACTTC
d_call: NA; j_call: TRBJ1-1; v_call: TRBV12-5; clone_size: NA; cdr3_aa: CASGETEAFF; cdr3_nt: TGTGCTAGTGGGGAAACTGAAGCTTTCTTT
d_call: TRBD1; j_call: TRBJ2-7; v_call: TRBV7-9; clone_size: few; cdr3_aa: CASSPRDREIPLSYEQYF; cdr3_nt: TGTGCCAGCAGCCCCCGGGACAGGGAAATACCACTCTCCTACGAGCAGTACTTC
d_call: NA; j_call: TRBJ2-7; v_call: TRBV7-2; clone_size: NA; cdr3_aa: CASSRMSYEQYF; cdr3_nt: TGTGCCAGCAGTCGCATGTCCTACGAGCAGTACTTC
d_call: TRBD2; j_call: TRBJ2-7; v_call: TRBV6-6; clone_size: NA; cdr3_aa: CASSYSRTSGAYEQYF; cdr3_nt: TGTGCCAGCAGTTACTCACGGACTAGCGGGGCATACGAGCAGTACTTC
d_call: TRBD2; j_call: TRBJ2-7; v_call: TRBV6-2/TRBV6-3; clone_size: NA; cdr3_aa: CASSYKPRGGGTSGRYEQYF; cdr3_nt: TGTGCCAGCAGTTACAAGCCCAGGGGAGGCGGGACTAGCGGACGCTACGAGCAGTACTTC
d_call: NA; j_call: TRBJ1-1; v_call: TRBV27; clone_size: NA; cdr3_aa: CASSLAGTTEAFF; cdr3_nt: TGTGCCAGCAGTTTAGCGGGGACCACTGAAGCTTTCTTT
d_call: TRBD2; j_call: TRBJ2-2; v_call: TRBV29-1; clone_size: NA; cdr3_aa: CSVRASGTGELFF; cdr3_nt: TGCAGTGTTCGGGCTAGCGGGACCGGGGAGCTGTTTTTT
d_call: TRBD1; j_call: TRBJ2-5; v_call: TRBV5-4; clone_size: NA; cdr3_aa: CASSGTGGIAETQYF; cdr3_nt: TGTGCCAGCAGCGGGACAGGGGGCATCGCAGAGACCCAGTACTTC
d_call: NA; j_call: TRBJ2-7; v_call: TRBV20-1; clone_size: few; cdr3_aa: CSARDPPSGRYEQYF; cdr3_nt: TGCAGTGCTAGAGATCCCCCTTCGGGCCGGTACGAGCAGTACTTC
d_call: TRBD1; j_call: TRBJ1-2; v_call: TRBV28; clone_size: NA; cdr3_aa: CASSTGGSGSLGYTF; cdr3_nt: TGTGCCAGTTCGACAGGGGGTTCAGGTAGTCTTGGCTACACCTTC
d_call: NA; j_call: TRBJ2-5; v_call: TRBV2; clone_size: few; cdr3_aa: CASTQQGYRQETQYF; cdr3_nt: TGTGCCAGCACCCAACAAGGGTACAGGCAAGAGACCCAGTACTTC
d_call: TRBD1; j_call: TRBJ2-7; v_call: TRBV6-6; clone_size: NA; cdr3_aa: CASANRGAYEQYF; cdr3_nt: TGTGCCAGCGCGAACAGGGGCGCCTACGAGCAGTACTTC
d_call: NA; j_call: TRBJ2-3; v_call: TRBV20-1; clone_size: once; cdr3_aa: CSGIRGGRTQYF; cdr3_nt: TGCAGTGGGATCAGAGGGGGGAGAACGCAGTATTTT
d_call: TRBD2; j_call: TRBJ2-5; v_call: TRBV20-1; clone_size: NA; cdr3_aa: CSASASGGQETQYF; cdr3_nt: TGCAGTGCTAGTGCCAGCGGGGGGCAAGAGACCCAGTACTTC
d_call: NA; j_call: TRBJ2-3; v_call: TRBV12-3/TRBV12-4; clone_size: NA; cdr3_aa: CVSTIVGTPTQYF; cdr3_nt: TGTGTCAGCACCATCGTAGGGACTCCAACCCAGTATTTT
d_call: TRBD2; j_call: TRBJ2-3; v_call: TRBV7-9; clone_size: NA; cdr3_aa: CASSAGGGTTDTQYF; cdr3_nt: TGTGCCAGCAGCGCCGGCGGGGGTACGACAGATACGCAGTATTTT
d_call: NA; j_call: TRBJ2-4; v_call: TRBV2; clone_size: NA; cdr3_aa: CASSPGLGPETIQYF; cdr3_nt: TGTGCCAGCAGCCCGGGACTCGGCCCCGAAACCATTCAGTACTTC
d_call: NA; j_call: TRBJ1-6; v_call: TRBV10-3; clone_size: few; cdr3_aa: CAIRGPNSPLHF; cdr3_nt: TGTGCCATCAGGGGCCCTAATTCACCCCTCCACTTT
d_call: TRBD1; j_call: TRBJ1-5; v_call: TRBV9; clone_size: NA; cdr3_aa: CASSPGGAGGERQPQHF; cdr3_nt: TGTGCCAGCAGCCCCGGTGGGGCAGGGGGCGAGAGACAGCCCCAGCATTTT
d_call: NA; j_call: TRBJ1-5; v_call: TRBV4-2; clone_size: NA; cdr3_aa: CASSQDLSGGDQPQHF; cdr3_nt: TGTGCCAGCAGCCAAGATTTATCAGGAGGAGATCAGCCCCAGCATTTT
d_call: NA; j_call: TRBJ2-7; v_call: TRBV12-3/TRBV12-4; clone_size: NA; cdr3_aa: CASSLARAIGVSSYEQSF; cdr3_nt: TGTGCCAGCAGTTTAGCGAGAGCGATCGGAGTCTCCTCCTACGAGCAGTCCTTC
d_call: NA; j_call: TRBJ1-2; v_call: TRBV9; clone_size: many; cdr3_aa: CASTPVDSNYGYTF; cdr3_nt: TGTGCCAGCACTCCTGTGGACAGTAACTATGGCTACACCTTC
d_call: TRBD1; j_call: TRBJ1-5; v_call: TRBV30; clone_size: NA; cdr3_aa: CAWGQESNQPQHF; cdr3_nt: TGTGCCTGGGGACAGGAGAGCAATCAGCCCCAGCATTTT
d_call: NA; j_call: TRBJ1-5; v_call: TRBV9; clone_size: NA; cdr3_aa: CASSPTAGDLGPQHF; cdr3_nt: TGTGCCAGCAGCCCCACGGCAGGAGACCTTGGTCCCCAGCATTTT
d_call: TRBD2; j_call: TRBJ2-1; v_call: TRBV3-1; clone_size: NA; cdr3_aa: CASTQGGTRGSYNEQFF; cdr3_nt: TGTGCCAGCACCCAAGGAGGGACTAGAGGGTCCTACAATGAGCAGTTCTTC
d_call: NA; j_call: TRBJ1-2; v_call: TRBV20-1; clone_size: NA; cdr3_aa: CSANPGDYGYTF; cdr3_nt: TGCAGTGCCAATCCGGGGGACTATGGCTACACCTTC
d_call: NA; j_call: TRBJ1-2; v_call: TRBV27; clone_size: NA; cdr3_aa: CASSPIEAVRGYTF; cdr3_nt: TGTGCCAGCAGCCCTATAGAGGCGGTCCGGGGCTACACCTTC
d_call: TRBD2; j_call: TRBJ2-5; v_call: TRBV4-3; clone_size: few; cdr3_aa: CASSQARLAGQETQYF; cdr3_nt: TGCGCCAGCAGCCAAGCGCGACTAGCGGGACAAGAGACCCAGTACTTC
d_call: NA; j_call: TRBJ1-5; v_call: TRBV6-2/TRBV6-3; clone_size: few; cdr3_aa: CASSHRDPPQPQHF; cdr3_nt: TGTGCCAGCAGCCACCGGGACCCTCCTCAGCCCCAGCATTTT
d_call: TRBD2; j_call: TRBJ2-3; v_call: TRBV6-1; clone_size: NA; cdr3_aa: CASGGRGGADTQYF; cdr3_nt: TGTGCCAGCGGTGGGCGGGGGGGAGCAGATACGCAGTATTTT
d_call: NA; j_call: TRBJ2-3; v_call: TRBV7-2; clone_size: once; cdr3_aa: CASSLVRGGTDTQYF; cdr3_nt: TGTGCCAGCAGCTTAGTCCGTGGGGGCACAGATACGCAGTATTTT
d_call: NA; j_call: TRBJ2-2; v_call: TRBV9; clone_size: few; cdr3_aa: CASSLVPSEGGELFF; cdr3_nt: TGTGCCAGCAGCCTTGTCCCCTCCGAGGGGGGGGAGCTGTTTTTT
d_call: NA; j_call: TRBJ2-2; v_call: TRBV4-3; clone_size: NA; cdr3_aa: CASSQRRGNTGELFF; cdr3_nt: TGCGCCAGCAGCCAACGTCGGGGGAACACCGGGGAGCTGTTTTTT
d_call: TRBD1; j_call: TRBJ1-2; v_call: TRBV13; clone_size: few; cdr3_aa: CASSPGQGKYGYTF; cdr3_nt: TGTGCCAGCAGCCCTGGACAGGGAAAGTATGGCTACACCTTC
d_call: NA; j_call: TRBJ1-1; v_call: TRBV2; clone_size: many; cdr3_aa: CATAGSWDTEAFF; cdr3_nt: TGTGCCACCGCAGGGAGTTGGGACACTGAAGCTTTCTTT
d_call: TRBD1; j_call: TRBJ1-2; v_call: TRBV12-3/TRBV12-4; clone_size: few; cdr3_aa: CASSFHDRDGYGYTF; cdr3_nt: TGTGCCAGCAGCTTTCATGACAGGGACGGCTATGGCTACACCTTC
d_call: NA; j_call: TRBJ2-1; v_call: TRBV20-1; clone_size: NA; cdr3_aa: CSARTGEVSYNEQFF; cdr3_nt: TGCAGTGCTAGAACGGGGGAAGTCTCCTACAATGAGCAGTTCTTC
d_call: TRBD1; j_call: TRBJ2-7; v_call: TRBV6-2/TRBV6-3; clone_size: NA; cdr3_aa: CASSYGGQGGYEQYF; cdr3_nt: TGTGCCAGCAGTTACGGAGGACAGGGCGGCTACGAGCAGTACTTC